The next 23 T cell receptor beta chains were all read from a single sample in a study of shared clonotypes between healthy human individuals. Naive CD8 isolation took CD45RO-negative cells positively selected for CCR7 and excluded terminally differentiated effector memory CD45RA+ cells. Sequencing was performed with immunoSEQ multiplex PCR; in TCRdb, only in-frame clones are kept and a portion is missing. The top ten hold approximately 25% of the sample, which has some 740,000 clones, approximately 92% seen once. Sequenced: naive CD8+ T cells sorted from blood. The receptors originated from a man between 25 and 39 years old in good health.

CDR3 protein: CASSPTHSGGGYTF. CDR3 in DNA: TGTGCCAGCAGTCCGACCCATTCAGGCGGCGGCTACACCTTC. The V call is TRBV14, the J call TRBJ1-2; D is unresolved. The CDR3 sequence is 14 residues long. The germline CDR1 and CDR2 sequences are SGHDN and FVKESK. Trimming shortened V by 6 bases and J by 8 bases, and 19 bases separated the two germline ends.

CDR3 bases: TGTGCCAGCAGAGCGGGACAGGGGGACAATGAGCAGTTCTTC. Amino acids: CASRAGQGDNEQFF. The chain links TRBV6-4 to TRBJ2-1; 11 bases fit TRBD1. The germline CDR1 and CDR2 sequences are MRHNA and SNTAGT. The CDR3 has 14 residues. Trimming at V came to 6 bases and at J to 5 bases, leaving 3 bases not matched to a gene.

CDR3 DNA: TGTGCCAGCAGAAAGGGGCAGCAAGAGACCCAGTACTTC. It encodes CASRKGQQETQYF. V is TRBV27 and J is TRBJ2-5; TRBD1 might be the D (5 bases). V lost 6 bases, J lost 2 bases, and 10 bases lay in between. The CDR3 length is 13 residues. CDR1 MNHEY and CDR2 SMNVEV come from the germline V gene (reference sequence).

The rearrangement links TRBV7-6 to TRBJ2-5; possibly TRBD2 for D (5 bases). Per germline, CDR1 SGHVS and CDR2 FNYEAQ. Trimming removed 5 bases at V and 4 bases at J, with 17 bases between. CDR3 length: 15 residues. The CDR3 region is CASSPLVAGGETQYF. The CDR3 coding sequence is TGTGCCAGCAGCCCGTTGGTGGCAGGAGGAGAGACCCAGTACTTC.

The J gene is TRBJ2-1, the V gene TRBV5-4; D possibly corresponds to TRBD2 (5 bases). Trimming stripped 5 bases from V and 0 bases from J, with 12 bases between. Germline CDR1 SGHNT, CDR2 YYREEE (reference sequence). The CDR3 length is 15 residues. In nucleotides, the CDR3 is TGTGCCAGCAGAAAAGAGGGATACTCCTACAATGAGCAGTTCTTC. Residues: CASRKEGYSYNEQFF.

The gene calls are TRBV14 and TRBJ1-2; D is uncertain. Germline loops: CDR1 SGHDN, CDR2 FVKESK. CDR3 length: 13 amino acids. The V gene lost 4 bases and the J gene lost 3 bases, with 9 bases spanning the gap. The CDR3 spells CASSPTDYYGYTF. The DNA of the CDR3 is TGTGCCAGCAGCCCGACGGACTACTATGGCTACACCTTC.

The chain recombines TRBV6-5 with TRBJ2-1; D not resolved. Germline CDR1 and CDR2: MNHEY and SVGAGI. CDR3 length: 13 residues. V lost 3 bases and J lost 8, with 11 bases in between. CDR3 residues: CASSYSYVDEQFF. CDR3 nucleotides: TGTGCCAGCAGTTATTCCTACGTCGATGAGCAGTTCTTC.

J is TRBJ2-3 and V is TRBV4-2; 9 bases line up with TRBD1. V lost 4 bases to trimming and J lost 4 bases; unmatched junction nucleotides: 6. CDR1 is LGHNA and CDR2 is YNFKEQ in the germline V gene. The CDR3 sequence is 15 residues long. For the CDR3, the DNA is TGTGCCAGCAGCCCGCGGACAGGGGAGGCAGATACGCAGTATTTT. The encoded protein is CASSPRTGEADTQYF.

This rearrangement joins TRBV7-9 to TRBJ2-1; 7 nucleotides agree with TRBD1. J was trimmed by 4 bases and V by 4 bases; bases with no gene match: 7. The CDR3 is made up of 15 amino acids. Germline V CDR1 and CDR2: SEHNR, FQNEAQ (reference sequence). The CDR3 DNA is TGTGCCAGCAGCTCCCCGAGGGGGCCTTACAATGAGCAGTTCTTC. Translation gives CASSSPRGPYNEQFF. Looking up the rest from reference TRBV7-9 and TRBJ2-1 gives the full variable domain: DTGVSQNPRHKITKRGQNVTFRCDPISEHNRLYWYRQTLGQGPEFLTYFQNEAQLEKSRLLSDRFSAERPKGSFSTLEIQRTEQGDSAMYLCASSSPRGPYNEQFFGPGTRLTVL.

V usage is TRBV6-1 and J usage is TRBJ2-1; TRBD1 matches at 8 bases. Germline V gene lookup returns CDR1 MNHNS and CDR2 SASEGT. V was clipped by 6 bases and J by 7 bases; unmatched bases: 5. The length of the CDR3 is 13 residues. In DNA, the CDR3 is TGTGCCAGCAGCGGACAGGGACCTAATGAGCAGTTCTTC. As protein: CASSGQGPNEQFF.

The V gene is TRBV30, the J gene TRBJ2-7; D unclear. The V gene lost 3 bases and the J gene lost 2 bases, with 8 bases spanning the gap. The CDR3 sequence is 12 residues long. Germline CDR1 and CDR2: GTSNPN and SVGIG (reference sequence). DNA of the CDR3: TGTGCCTGGAGACAGAAGACCTACGAGCAGTACTTC. Its translation is CAWRQKTYEQYF.

This chain joins TRBV5-4 and TRBJ2-7, with D possibly TRBD1 on 5 matching bases. V gave up 3 bases and J gave up 0 bases, with 10 bases separating them. This CDR3 contains 14 residues. Germline V gives CDR1 SGHNT, CDR2 YYREEE (reference sequence). This CDR3 is CASSSRVSSYEQYF. The DNA for the CDR3 is TGTGCCAGCAGCTCCAGGGTTAGCTCCTACGAGCAGTACTTC.

The chain couples TRBV11-2 to TRBJ2-7; TRBD1 agrees at 7 bases. The trim removed 4 bases at V and 0 bases at J, leaving 3 bases unmatched. Germline CDR1 reads SGHAT; CDR2 reads FQNNGV. CDR3 length equals 14 residues. The CDR3 spells CASSYGTVSYEQYF. CDR3 nucleotides: TGTGCCAGCAGCTACGGGACAGTCTCCTACGAGCAGTACTTC.

This clone came up once. The gene calls are TRBV7-3 and TRBJ2-3, with a weak D call TRBD2 (5 bases). The germline V and J ends were trimmed by 5 bases and 0 bases, with 12 bases remaining between them. Per the germline V gene, CDR1 is SGHTA and CDR2 is FQGTGA. The CDR3 is 15 amino acids. The CDR3 bases are TGTGCCAGCAGCCCCAGGCTAGCCAGCACAGATACGCAGTATTTT. Protein: CASSPRLASTDTQYF.

V and J are TRBV28 and TRBJ1-2, with D perhaps TRBD1 (5 bases). CDR1 is MDHEN, CDR2 SYDVKM, per germline. Trimming took 2 bases from V and 6 from J, leaving 10 bases between them. CDR3 length: 13 residues. The CDR3 loop reads CASSLGTPDGYTF. The CDR3 DNA reads TGTGCCAGCAGTTTAGGGACGCCCGATGGCTACACCTTC.

This clone came up once. This chain joins TRBV7-8 and TRBJ1-3, with 7 bases identical to TRBD1. Germline values: CDR1 SGHVS, CDR2 FQNEAQ. Germline trimming cut 3 bases from V and 0 bases from J; bases unmatched to any gene: 8. This CDR3 is 17 amino acids long. The CDR3 DNA reads as TGTGCCAGCAGCTTTTTGACAGGGCCGTACTCTGGAAACACCATATATTTT. Translation: CASSFLTGPYSGNTIYF.

Notes on this clone: With only one base between it and a far larger clone, this is likely a read error. This chain links TRBV6-4 with TRBJ2-3; 12 bases match TRBD2. CDR3 length: 15 residues. CDR1 and CDR2 (germline): MRHNA, SNTAGT. The CDR3 loop is CTSSGTSGSTDTQYF. CDR3 sequence (DNA): TGTACCAGCAGTGGGACTAGCGGGAGCACAGATACGCAGTATTTT.

The chain combines TRBV6-5 with TRBJ2-7; D unresolved. Germline V gene lookup returns CDR1 MNHEY and CDR2 SVGAGI. This CDR3 contains 13 residues. The germline V and J ends were trimmed by 5 bases and 6 bases, with 14 bases remaining between them. The CDR3 sequence: CASSLGQLVEQYF. DNA for the CDR3: TGTGCCAGCAGTCTAGGGCAATTGGTCGAGCAGTACTTC.

The chain uses TRBV5-1 and TRBJ1-2; 7 bases match TRBD1. Germline V CDR1 and CDR2: SGHRS, YFSETQ. The CDR3 is made up of 15 amino acids. J lost 6 bases, V lost 4 bases, and 12 bases had no gene match. The CDR3 protein is CASSGRQGIPDGYTF. CDR3 in DNA: TGCGCCAGCAGCGGAAGACAGGGAATCCCTGATGGCTACACCTTC.

The rearrangement links TRBV7-9 to TRBJ2-7, with D perhaps TRBD1 or TRBD2 (6 bases each). CDR1 and CDR2 (germline): SEHNR, FQNEAQ (reference sequence). The CDR3 totals 15 residues. V was cut by 0 bases and J by 5 bases, with 14 bases left in between. CDR3 in amino acids: CASSLATEGGHEQYF. The CDR3 DNA reads as TGTGCCAGCAGCTTAGCCACCGAGGGGGGACACGAGCAGTACTTC.

This rearrangement joins TRBV5-1 to TRBJ2-7, with 7 bases that match TRBD1. From germline, CDR1 is SGHRS and CDR2 YFSETQ. The ends lost 0 bases at V and 4 bases at J; junction bases unmatched: 4. The CDR3 has 14 amino acids. CDR3: CASSLGQGLYEQYF. The DNA of the CDR3 is TGCGCCAGCAGCTTGGGACAGGGATTGTACGAGCAGTACTTC.

This clone has a single count. V and J are TRBV10-3 and TRBJ1-3; 7 bases match TRBD1. There are 17 residues in the CDR3. Germline CDR1 is ENHRY and CDR2 is SYGVKD. V lost 7 bases to trimming and J lost 2 bases; unmatched junction nucleotides: 14. CDR3 sequence (DNA): TGTGCCATCACGGAGACAGGGTCATTTTTCGCTGGAAACACCATATATTTT. It translates to CAITETGSFFAGNTIYF.

The chain has TRBV27 and TRBJ2-3; D may be TRBD2 (5 bases). Trimming left V 3 bases short and J 7 bases short, with 17 bases between. The CDR3 length is 15 residues. The V gene's germline CDR1 is MNHEY and CDR2 SMNVEV (reference sequence). CDR3 bases: TGTGCCAGCAGTTTGCTAGCCGGCATGAGCTATACGCAGTATTTT. Protein product: CASSLLAGMSYTQYF.